One and the same sample provided the 15 T cell receptor beta chains below, sequenced in a study of blood T cells in healthy people across ages. A second PCR, run for about 7 to 11 cycles, used a sample-barcoded 5' primer plus a J-beta primer mix. TCRdb itself ran the 5' RACE reads through MiXCR, one entry per CDR3 protein. The sample consists of about 1.4 million distinct CDR3 sequences, approximately 63% of them appearing once. Sample: blood. These receptors were taken from a man aged 18 to 29 in good health.

The chain recombines TRBV28 with TRBJ2-7; tentative D call: TRBD2 (5 bases). There are 12 residues in the CDR3. Germline V gene sequence: CDR1 MDHEN, CDR2 SYDVKM. Trimming cost V 2 bases and J 7 bases, with 9 bases left between them. In DNA form, the CDR3 reads TGTGCCAGCAGTTTAGTGACGGGAGAGCAGTACTTC. This translates into CASSLVTGEQYF.

This sequence joins TRBV5-1 and TRBJ2-1; no reliable D call. Germline CDR1 is SGHRS and CDR2 is YFSETQ. The CDR3 is made up of 16 amino acids. Trimming stripped 4 bases from V and 15 bases from J, with 29 bases between. CDR3 nucleotides: TGCGCCAGCAGCCCGGGCCGCAGCGAAAACTCCCCTATGAGGTTCTTC. This gives the protein CASSPGRSENSPMRFF. Full variable domain (missing parts from reference TRBV5-1 and TRBJ2-1): KAGVTQTPRYLIKTRGQQVTLSCSPISGHRSVSWYQQTPGQGLQFLFEYFSETQRNKGNFPGRFSGRQFSNSRSEMNVSTLELGDSALYLCASSPGRSENSPMRFFGPGTRLTVL.

V gene TRBV29-1 combines with J gene TRBJ1-1; D call uncertain. V lost 7 bases and J 1 base, leaving 16 bases between the germline ends. Germline V CDR1 and CDR2: SQVTM, ANQGSEA. The CDR3 has 14 residues. The CDR3 spells CSGVVVGQNTEAFF. As DNA, the CDR3 is TGCAGCGGGGTAGTCGTAGGGCAGAACACTGAAGCTTTCTTT. Drawing the rest from reference TRBV29-1 and TRBJ1-1, the complete variable domain is SAVISQKPSRDICQRGTSLTIQCQVDSQVTMMFWYRQQPGQSLTLIATANQGSEATYESGFVIDKFPISRPNLTFSTLTVSNMSPEDSSIYLCSGVVVGQNTEAFFGQGTRLTVV.

This clonotype was observed a handful of times. V usage is TRBV4-2 and J usage is TRBJ2-7; D may be TRBD1 or TRBD2 (6 bases each). Germline CDR1 is LGHNA and CDR2 is YNFKEQ. V lost 4 bases and J lost 1, with 26 bases in between. The CDR3 is made up of 19 amino acids. The CDR3 region has the DNA TGTGCCAGCAGCCTAGTTCAAGGCTTATCTGAAGGGGGGTCCTACGAGCAGTACTTC. Translated, it gives CASSLVQGLSEGGSYEQYF.

This chain connects TRBV20-1 to TRBJ2-3; TRBD2 is a possible D gene (5 bases). Germline-derived CDR1 and CDR2 are DFQATT and SNEGSKA (reference sequence). The CDR3 loop spans 15 amino acids. Between the trimmed V and J ends, which lost 5 bases and 5 bases, there was a span of 20 bases. The CDR3 DNA follows: TGCAGTGCTCCTAATCGACATATCGAGGGAGATACGCAGTATTTT. It specifies CSAPNRHIEGDTQYF.

In this sample, this clonotype turned up a few times. The rearrangement joins TRBV27 to TRBJ2-1, with TRBD1 identical over 7 bases. V shed 5 bases and J 12 bases; nucleotides not matched to a gene: 10. The CDR3 totals 13 residues. CDR1 and CDR2 (germline): MNHEY, SMNVEV (reference sequence). The DNA of the CDR3 is TGTGCCAGCAGTAGACAGGGCCCCGGAGGGCAGTTCTTC. Translated: CASSRQGPGGQFF.

Note on this clonotype: This may arise from a read error, as a much more abundant clone is one base away. CDR3 sequence (DNA): TGCGCCAGCAGCGAAATGACAGGGGCCCACGAGCAGTACTTC. Protein sequence: CASSEMTGAHEQYF. J is TRBJ2-7 and V is TRBV5-1, with 8 positions matching TRBD1. This CDR3 region has 14 residues. Germline lookup yields CDR1 SGHRS and CDR2 YFSETQ. V shed 4 bases, J shed 5 bases, and the junction held 8 bases outside the gene matches.

The table lists this clonotype with a count of one. This chain uses TRBV27 with TRBJ1-2; a possible D gene is TRBD1 (5 bases). V lost 3 bases to trimming and J lost 8 bases, with 19 bases between them. Germline loops: CDR1 MNHEY, CDR2 SMNVEV (reference sequence). The CDR3 covers 15 residues. The DNA of the CDR3 is TGTGCCAGCAGTTTGAGCCTATTATCAGGGTCCGGCTACACCTTC. It encodes CASSLSLLSGSGYTF.

The chain uses TRBV20-1 and TRBJ1-5; D call uncertain. CDR1 and CDR2 (germline): DFQATT, SNEGSKA (reference sequence). V was clipped by 3 bases and J by 3 bases, with 12 bases between them. The CDR3 length is 14 residues. DNA for the CDR3: TGCAGTGCTAGTTACTCGGACCTCAATCAGCCCCAGCATTTT. Its translation: CSASYSDLNQPQHF.

The chain links TRBV29-1 to TRBJ2-3; D gene unclear. This CDR3 has 15 amino acids. Germline V lookup: CDR1 SQVTM, CDR2 ANQGSEA. Trimming stripped 5 bases from V and 0 bases from J, with 15 bases between. CDR3 bases: TGCAGCGTTATACATAATACCAGAAGCACAGATACGCAGTATTTT. It is translated as CSVIHNTRSTDTQYF.

This clonotype appeared a few times. This chain links TRBV29-1 with TRBJ2-7; 8 nucleotides match TRBD1. Losses at the gene ends were 5 bases for V and 5 bases for J; bases not matched to a gene: 17. CDR1 and CDR2 (germline): SQVTM, ANQGSEA. The CDR3 length is 16 residues. The CDR3 DNA reads TGCAGCGTTCAGAGTGTGGAACAGGGGGTTTCTAACGAGCAGTACTTC. Encoded protein: CSVQSVEQGVSNEQYF.

Only one count was recorded for this clonotype. The chain recombines TRBV6-1 with TRBJ2-1; D not resolved. V was cut by 1 base and J by 6 bases, with 10 bases left in between. Germline CDR1 is MNHNS and CDR2 is SASEGT. The CDR3 totals 14 residues. The CDR3 region has the DNA TGTGCCAGCAGTGAAGGGGGATACACCAATGAGCAGTTCTTC. Its protein product is CASSEGGYTNEQFF.

V and J are TRBV20-1 and TRBJ2-1; 14 bases agree with TRBD2. The CDR3 has 19 residues. J gave up 0 bases and V 3 bases, and 10 bases lay outside the gene matches. Germline V gene lookup returns CDR1 DFQATT and CDR2 SNEGSKA (reference sequence). CDR3 protein: CSASNVLGTSGSSYNEQFF. The CDR3 DNA follows: TGCAGTGCTAGTAACGTGCTTGGGACTAGCGGGAGCTCCTACAATGAGCAGTTCTTC.

The rearrangement joins TRBV29-1 to TRBJ1-1; 9 bases fit TRBD1. The CDR3 is made up of 14 amino acids. V dropped 7 bases and J dropped 1; count of bases not matched to a gene: 7. From germline, CDR1 is SQVTM and CDR2 ANQGSEA. The CDR3 loop is CSGESGQGNTEAFF. CDR3 DNA: TGCAGCGGCGAATCGGGACAGGGGAACACTGAAGCTTTCTTT.

Turning to this clonotype: At one of its ends the junction is not consistent with the germline gene, which may arise from a read error. The CDR3 here is CGVEGRDTQYF. The DNA of the CDR3 is TGCGGCGTTGAAGGGCGGGATACGCAGTATTTT. The chain is built from TRBV29-1 and TRBJ2-3; no definite D call. Per the germline V gene, CDR1 is SQVTM and CDR2 is ANQGSEA. This CDR3 contains 11 residues.